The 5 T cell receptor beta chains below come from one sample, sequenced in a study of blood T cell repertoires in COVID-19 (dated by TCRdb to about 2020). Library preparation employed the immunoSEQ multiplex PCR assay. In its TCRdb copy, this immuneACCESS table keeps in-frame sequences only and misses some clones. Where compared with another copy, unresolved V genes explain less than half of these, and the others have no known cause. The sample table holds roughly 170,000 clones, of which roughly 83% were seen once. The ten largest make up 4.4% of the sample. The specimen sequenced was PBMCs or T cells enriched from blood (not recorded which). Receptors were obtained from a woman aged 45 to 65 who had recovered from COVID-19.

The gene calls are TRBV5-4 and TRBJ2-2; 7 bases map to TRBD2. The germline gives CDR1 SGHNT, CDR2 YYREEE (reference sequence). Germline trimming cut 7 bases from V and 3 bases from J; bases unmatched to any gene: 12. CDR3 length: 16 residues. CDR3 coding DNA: TGTGCCAGCGGACCTCGGCGGGAGTTGGACACCGGGGAGCTGTTTTTT. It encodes CASGPRRELDTGELFF.

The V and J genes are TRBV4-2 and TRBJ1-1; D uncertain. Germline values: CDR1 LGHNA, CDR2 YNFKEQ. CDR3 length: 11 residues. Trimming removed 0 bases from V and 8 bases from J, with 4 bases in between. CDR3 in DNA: TGTGCCAGCAGCCAAGATAGAGAAGCTTTCTTT. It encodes CASSQDREAFF.

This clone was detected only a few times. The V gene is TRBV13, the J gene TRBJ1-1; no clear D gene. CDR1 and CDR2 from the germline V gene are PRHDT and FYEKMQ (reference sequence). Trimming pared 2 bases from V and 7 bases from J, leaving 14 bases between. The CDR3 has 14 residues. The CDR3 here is CASSLNPESGEAFF. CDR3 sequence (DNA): TGTGCCAGCAGCTTAAATCCGGAATCGGGTGAAGCTTTCTTT. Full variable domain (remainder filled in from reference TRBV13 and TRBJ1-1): AAGVIQSPRHLIKEKRETATLKCYPIPRHDTVYWYQQGPGQDPQFLISFYEKMQSDKGSIPDRFSAQQFSDYHSELNMSSLELGDSALYFCASSLNPESGEAFFGQGTRLTVV.

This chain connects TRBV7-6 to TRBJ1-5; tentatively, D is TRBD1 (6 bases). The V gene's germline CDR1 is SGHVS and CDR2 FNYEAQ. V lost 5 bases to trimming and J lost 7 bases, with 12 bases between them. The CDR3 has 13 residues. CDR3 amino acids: CASSDQGWQPQHF. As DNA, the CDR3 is TGTGCCAGCAGCGACCAGGGGTGGCAGCCCCAGCATTTT.

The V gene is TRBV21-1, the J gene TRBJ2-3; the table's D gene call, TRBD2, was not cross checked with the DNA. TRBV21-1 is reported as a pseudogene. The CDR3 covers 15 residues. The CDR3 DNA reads TGTGCCAGCAGCAAATCAGCAGCGCAGTCTTCCGCGCAGTATTTT. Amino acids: CASSKSAAQSSAQYF.